This T cell receptor (beta chain) came from a study of blood T cell repertoires in COVID-19. Study-level background: Collection of acute and convalescent COVID-19 samples took place in the United States, Italy and Spain. Sources were T cells, B-cell-depleted T cells, or PBMCs; the material itself was cDNA or gDNA.

CDR3 length: 15 residues. CDR1 is MGHDK and CDR2 is SYGVNS in the germline V gene. After removal of 6 bases from V and 5 bases from J, the junction contained 8 bases not matched to a gene. Authors' methods: Scientists estimated how many nucleated cells there were by amplifying reference gene primers. Data came from immunoSEQ multiplex PCR; TCRdb stores just in-frame clones and leaves some out. V, J and clone size are taken as reported in that table, and D and trimming were inferred from the DNA itself. The table has tens of thousands of clones, roughly 83% seen once. The sequence came from an elderly woman with acute or convalescent COVID-19. Material: peripheral blood. The rearrangement joins TRBV25-1 to TRBJ2-7; 12 bases fit TRBD2. CDR3 in amino acids: CASRGGLAGSDEQYV. DNA of the CDR3: TGTGCCAGCAGGGGGGGACTAGCGGGTAGTGACGAGCAGTACGTC.